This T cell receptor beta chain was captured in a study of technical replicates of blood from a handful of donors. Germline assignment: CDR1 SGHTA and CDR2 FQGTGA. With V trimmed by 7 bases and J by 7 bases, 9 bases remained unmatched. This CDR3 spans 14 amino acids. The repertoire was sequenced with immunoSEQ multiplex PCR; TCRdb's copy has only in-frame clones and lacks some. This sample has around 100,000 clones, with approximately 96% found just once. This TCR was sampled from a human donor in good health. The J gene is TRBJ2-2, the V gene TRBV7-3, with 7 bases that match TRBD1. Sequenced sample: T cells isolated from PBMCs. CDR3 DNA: TGTGCCAGCACCCAGGGGGTGGCAGGCGGGGAGCTGTTTTTT. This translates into CASTQGVAGGELFF.